These T cell receptor beta chains were read from a single sample in a study of T cell changes during pregnancy in multiple sclerosis. Repertoires were generated with immunoSEQ multiplex PCR, while TCRdb's copy carries only in-frame clones and drops some. Of tens of thousands of clones in the sample, over 85% were seen once. Source: peripheral blood, taken in the second trimester of pregnancy. Source of these receptors: a female donor in good health, enrolled as a control in a pregnancy study. The CDR3 runs from the conserved cysteine through the conserved F or W. The D gene is left open where the match is weak. Where a row states a size, it is once, few, many or the class of an expanded clone; other rows omit it.

clone_size	j_call	v_call	d_call	cdr3_length	cdr3_aa	cdr3_nt
-	TRBJ2-5	TRBV5-1	TRBD2	17	CASSSGLAGGIQETQYF	TGCGCCAGCAGCTCTGGACTAGCGGGAGGGATACAAGAGACCCAGTACTTC
-	TRBJ2-3	TRBV5-4	-	16	CASSSQQVRSTDTQYF	TGTGCCAGCAGCTCGCAACAGGTACGGAGCACAGATACGCAGTATTTT
once	TRBJ1-3	TRBV2	TRBD1	13	CASRRDRGNTIYF	TGTGCCAGCAGGAGGGACAGGGGAAACACCATATATTTT
-	TRBJ2-3	TRBV4-1	-	16	CASSQEFGSSTDTQYF	TGCGCCAGCAGCCAAGAGTTCGGGTCTAGCACAGATACGCAGTATTTT
once	TRBJ2-5	TRBV5-1	-	15	CASSLAGSSRETQYF	TGCGCCAGCAGCTTGGCCGGCTCTAGTCGGGAGACCCAGTACTTC
-	TRBJ2-7	TRBV27	TRBD2	15	CASSHETSGGYEQYF	TGTGCCAGCAGCCATGAGACTAGCGGGGGCTACGAGCAGTACTTC
-	TRBJ2-3	TRBV5-1	TRBD2	16	CASSPPQREDGDTQYF	TGCGCCAGCAGCCCCCCGCAGCGGGAGGACGGTGATACGCAGTATTTT
-	TRBJ2-2	TRBV18	-	17	CASSPGIEESNTGELFF	TGTGCCAGCTCGCCGGGAATCGAGGAATCGAACACCGGGGAGCTGTTTTTT
-	TRBJ2-3	TRBV15	-	10	CAPHTDTQYF	TGTGCCCCACACACAGATACGCAGTATTTT
-	TRBJ2-7	TRBV7-9	-	15	CASSETGLGLHEQYF	TGTGCCAGCAGCGAAACAGGCCTAGGCCTGCACGAGCAGTACTTC
-	TRBJ2-7	TRBV29-1	-	13	CSVEDRSSYEQYF	TGCAGCGTTGAGGACAGAAGCTCCTACGAGCAGTACTTC
-	TRBJ1-2	TRBV30	-	11	CAWTRAYGYTF	TGTGCCTGGACGCGAGCCTATGGCTACACCTTC
-	TRBJ1-1	TRBV2	-	12	CASSERQLEAFF	TGTGCCAGCAGTGAAAGACAGCTTGAAGCTTTCTTT
-	TRBJ2-7	TRBV7-9	-	17	CASRQSATGSGEYEQYF	TGTGCCAGCAGACAATCCGCTACGGGGTCTGGGGAATACGAGCAGTACTTC
-	TRBJ1-2	TRBV6-5	-	14	CASSYRTADYGYTF	TGTGCCAGCAGTTACCGGACAGCTGACTATGGCTACACCTTC
-	TRBJ2-7	TRBV28	-	11	CAISSSYEQYF	TGTGCCATCTCTAGCTCCTACGAGCAGTACTTC
-	TRBJ2-3	TRBV11-3	TRBD2	14	CASSSGLARDTQYF	TGTGCCAGCAGCTCGGGACTAGCCAGGGATACGCAGTATTTT
few	TRBJ2-3	TRBV10-3	TRBD1	17	CAISESKTGISTDTQYF	TGTGCCATCAGTGAGTCAAAGACAGGGATTAGCACAGATACGCAGTATTTT
-	TRBJ1-4	TRBV18	-	13	CASSPAQGEKLFF	TGTGCCAGCTCACCTGCCCAGGGGGAAAAACTGTTTTTT
-	TRBJ2-7	TRBV7-9	-	12	CASSLGNIEQYF	TGTGCCAGCAGCTTAGGAAACATCGAGCAGTACTTC
-	TRBJ2-1	TRBV2	TRBD2	17	CASSVSLEREGRGEQFF	TGTGCCAGCAGTGTATCGCTCGAGCGGGAGGGGCGCGGTGAGCAGTTCTTC
-	TRBJ2-7	TRBV2	-	13	CASSPLPLFEQYF	TGTGCCAGCAGCCCACTCCCCCTCTTCGAGCAGTACTTC
-	TRBJ2-3	TRBV5-6	-	16	CASSFGSEVGTDTQYF	TGTGCCAGCAGCTTTGGGTCGGAGGTTGGAACAGATACGCAGTATTTT